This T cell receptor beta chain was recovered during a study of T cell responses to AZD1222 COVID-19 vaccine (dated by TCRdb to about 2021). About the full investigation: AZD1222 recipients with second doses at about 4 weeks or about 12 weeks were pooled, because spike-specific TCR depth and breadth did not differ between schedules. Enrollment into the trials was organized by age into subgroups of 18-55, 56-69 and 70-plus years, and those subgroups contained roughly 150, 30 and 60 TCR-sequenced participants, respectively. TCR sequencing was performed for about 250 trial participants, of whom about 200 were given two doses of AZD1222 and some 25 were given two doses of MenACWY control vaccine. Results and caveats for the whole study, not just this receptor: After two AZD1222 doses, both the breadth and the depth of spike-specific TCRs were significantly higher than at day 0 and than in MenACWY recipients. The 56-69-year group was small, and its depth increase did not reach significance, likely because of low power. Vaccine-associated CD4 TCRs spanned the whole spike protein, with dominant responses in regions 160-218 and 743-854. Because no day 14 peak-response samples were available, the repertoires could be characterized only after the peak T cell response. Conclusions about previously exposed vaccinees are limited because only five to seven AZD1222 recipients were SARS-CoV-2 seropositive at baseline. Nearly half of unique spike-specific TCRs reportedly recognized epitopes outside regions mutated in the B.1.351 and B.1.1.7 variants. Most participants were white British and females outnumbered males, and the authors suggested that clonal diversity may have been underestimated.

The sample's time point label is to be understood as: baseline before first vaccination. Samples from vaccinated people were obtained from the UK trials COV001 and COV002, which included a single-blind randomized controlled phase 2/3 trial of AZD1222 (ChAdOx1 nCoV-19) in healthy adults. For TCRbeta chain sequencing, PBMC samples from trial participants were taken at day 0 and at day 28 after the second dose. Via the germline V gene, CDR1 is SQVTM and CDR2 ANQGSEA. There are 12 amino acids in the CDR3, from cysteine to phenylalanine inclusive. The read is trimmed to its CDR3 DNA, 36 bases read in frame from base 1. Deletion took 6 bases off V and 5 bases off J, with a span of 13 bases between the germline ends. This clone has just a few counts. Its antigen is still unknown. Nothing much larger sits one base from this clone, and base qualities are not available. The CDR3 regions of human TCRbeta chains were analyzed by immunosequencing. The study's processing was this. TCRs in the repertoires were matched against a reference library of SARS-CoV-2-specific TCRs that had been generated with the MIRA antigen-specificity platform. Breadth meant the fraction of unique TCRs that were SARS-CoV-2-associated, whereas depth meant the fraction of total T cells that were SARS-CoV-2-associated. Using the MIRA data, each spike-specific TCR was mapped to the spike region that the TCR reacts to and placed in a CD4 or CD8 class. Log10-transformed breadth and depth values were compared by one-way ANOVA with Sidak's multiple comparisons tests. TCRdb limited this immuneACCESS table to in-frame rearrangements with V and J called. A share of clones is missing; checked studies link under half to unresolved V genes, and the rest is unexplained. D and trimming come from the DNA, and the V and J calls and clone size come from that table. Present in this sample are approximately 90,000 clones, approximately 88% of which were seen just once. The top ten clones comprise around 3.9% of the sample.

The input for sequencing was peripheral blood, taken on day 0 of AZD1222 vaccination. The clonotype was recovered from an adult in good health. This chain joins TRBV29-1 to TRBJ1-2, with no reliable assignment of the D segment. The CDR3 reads CSVQTLRYGYTF. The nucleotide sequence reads TGCAGCGTCCAGACGCTACGGTATGGCTACACCTTC.